This record concerns one T cell receptor (beta chain) sequence. Its antigen is currently unknown. Regarding time point: blood 2 weeks post-SBRT. Treatment specified: 15 Gy SBRT to primary tumor, nephrectomy 4 weeks later. Radiation-treated patients gave blood at baseline, week 2 and week 4. The patient's renal cell carcinoma had clear cell pathology. The data originate from a study of radiation and T cells in renal cell carcinoma. General study points: No pretreatment tumor biopsies were available for baseline clonotypes. Top tumor clonotypes rose in blood 2 weeks post-radiation, then contracted.

Sequencing was performed with immunoSEQ multiplex PCR; in TCRdb, only in-frame clones are kept and a portion is missing. The table shows tens of thousands of clones, with over 75% occurring only once. Germline V gene sequence: CDR1 MNHNS, CDR2 SASEGT. The CDR3 covers 13 residues. After removal of 11 bases from V and 7 bases from J, the junction contained 7 bases not matched to a gene. Sequencing was performed on blood, taken from a patient whose treatment included radiotherapy and nephrectomy. The chain couples TRBV6-1 to TRBJ2-1, with 11 bases fitting TRBD2. The sequence was collected from a man in his 60s with renal cell carcinoma. The CDR3 DNA follows: TGTGCCGGGCTAGCGGGAGGAAAAAATGAGCAGTTCTTC. Translation: CAGLAGGKNEQFF.